This TCR beta chain was observed in a study of PD-1 blockade in classical Hodgkin lymphoma (dated by TCRdb to 2020 to 2022). Regarding the research as a whole: Nivolumab dosing was 3 mg/kg intravenously every 2 weeks, continuing until either disease progression or unacceptable toxicity. To define a peripheral blood immune signature of response to PD-1 blockade in classical Hodgkin lymphoma, the study combined TCR beta sequencing with CyTOF. Study-level results and caveats: Patients starting nivolumab less than 1 year after ASCT had lower diversity and were excluded from later analyses to avoid confounding by immune reconstitution. Among trial patients, those achieving complete response had baseline diversity similar to that of newly diagnosed patients, while diversity was significantly lower in partial responders and progressors. Newly diagnosed patients were reported to have lower baseline TCR diversity than healthy donors, and relapsed/refractory patients were reported to have lower baseline TCR diversity still. By C4D1, a significant rise was seen in CD4+ TCR diversity but not in CD8+ TCR diversity (p=0.0027 vs p=0.16), and the rise was most apparent among complete responders (p=0.02). Only a single clinical trial cohort was studied, and what caused the repertoire differences, possibly disease activity or prior therapy, remained undefined.

Genomic DNA was extracted with the Qiagen DNeasy kit from unsorted PBMCs and from negatively selected CD4+ and CD8+ fractions. TCR beta CDR3 regions were amplified by immunoSEQ multiplex PCR using primers annealing to V and J segments. A synthetic immune receptor repertoire was used to minimize amplification bias, and any residual bias was removed computationally once sequencing was done. Per the source publication's procedure: Custom Python scripts were used to quantify repertoire diversity as the Shannon entropy index. Unsorted, CD4+ and CD8+ repertoires were analyzed separately, except in combined analyses where CD4+ and CD8+ sequences were merged in silico. Clonal expansion was defined as at least a 2-fold frequency increase after treatment relative to C1D1, with a pseudocount of 0.5 for undetected baseline clones. Clones with 0 or 1 copy at C1D1 were classified as singleton clones, and clones with 2 or more copies were classified as non-singleton clones. Clones expanded in unsorted samples were labelled as CD4+, CD8+ or unknown by matching protein sequences in sorted samples from the same patient. Diversity changes from C1D1 to C4D1 were tested in paired samples using Wilcoxon tests. TCRdb's version of the immuneACCESS table is confined to in-frame rearrangements and falls short of the full clone set. An unresolved V gene accounts for under half of the shortfall where checked; the remainder is of unknown origin. V and J calls and clone size are those listed in that table; D and trimming were worked out from the DNA. This sample holds under 70,000 clones; 71% were observed only once. The ten top clones hold approximately 9.1% of the sample.

Read against the paper, the sample's time point label means: cycle 2 day 1 (C2D1) of nivolumab. All trial patients had relapsed after autologous stem cell transplantation, with cohorts A, B and C differing in prior brentuximab vedotin exposure. The trial cohort included around 56 patients with relapsed/refractory classical Hodgkin lymphoma, and each patient had a best overall response of complete response, partial response or progressive disease. Trial patients were treated with single-agent nivolumab in the multi-cohort phase II CheckMate 205 trial. An independent review committee assessed best overall response by applying the 2007 International Working Group response criteria. Trial PBMCs were collected immediately before nivolumab initiation (C1D1) and during therapy at cycle 2 day 1 and cycle 4 day 1. After peripheral blood was drawn into 8 mL Vacutainer Cell Preparation Tubes, PBMCs were isolated by centrifugation and then cryopreserved.

As regards this clone: It lacks a known antigen. No much larger clonotype is one base removed from it; base qualities were not supplied.

Trimming at the junction amounts to 0 bases on V and 4 bases on J, and the germline ends lie 10 bases apart. The CDR3 goes from the cysteine to the phenylalanine over 14 residues. Solely the CDR3 DNA is kept, with 42 bases framed from the first base. In the germline V gene, CDR1 corresponds to SGHRS and CDR2 to YFSETQ. Specimen: peripheral blood mononuclear cells (PBMCs), collected before the second cycle of nivolumab. This chain is built from TRBV5-1 and TRBJ1-2, with a weak D call of TRBD1 (5 bases match). The TCR originated in a human donor with classical Hodgkin lymphoma. The CDR3 loop reads CASSLAGQAYGYTF. The DNA sequence is given as TGCGCCAGCAGCTTGGCAGGGCAGGCCTATGGCTACACCTTC.